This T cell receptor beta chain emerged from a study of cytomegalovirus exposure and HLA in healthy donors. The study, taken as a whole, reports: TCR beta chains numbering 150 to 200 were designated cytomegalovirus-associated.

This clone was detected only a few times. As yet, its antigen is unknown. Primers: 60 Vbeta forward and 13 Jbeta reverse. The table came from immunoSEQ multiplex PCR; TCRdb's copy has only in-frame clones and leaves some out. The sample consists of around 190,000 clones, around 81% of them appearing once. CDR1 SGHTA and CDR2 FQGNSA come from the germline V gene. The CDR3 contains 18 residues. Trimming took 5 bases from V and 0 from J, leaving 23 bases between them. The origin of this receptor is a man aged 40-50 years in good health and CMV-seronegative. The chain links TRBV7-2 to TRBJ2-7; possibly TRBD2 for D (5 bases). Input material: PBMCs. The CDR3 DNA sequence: TGTGCCAGCAGCCCGCACCCTCTCTGGCGGGCTTCCTCCTACGAGCAGTACTTC. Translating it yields CASSPHPLWRASSYEQYF.